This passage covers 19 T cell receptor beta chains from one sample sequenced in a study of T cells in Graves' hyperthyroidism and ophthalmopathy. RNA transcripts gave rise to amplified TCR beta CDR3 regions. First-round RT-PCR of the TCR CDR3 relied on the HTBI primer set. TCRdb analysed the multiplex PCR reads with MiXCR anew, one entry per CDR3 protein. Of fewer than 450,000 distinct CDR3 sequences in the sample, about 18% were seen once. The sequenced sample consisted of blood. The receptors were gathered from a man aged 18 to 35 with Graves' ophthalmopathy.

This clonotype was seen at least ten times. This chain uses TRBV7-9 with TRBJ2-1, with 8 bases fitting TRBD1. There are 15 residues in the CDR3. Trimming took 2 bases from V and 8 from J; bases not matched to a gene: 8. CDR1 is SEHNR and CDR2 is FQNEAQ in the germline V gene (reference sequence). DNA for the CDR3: TGTGCCAGCAGCTTAACTCCCGACAGGGGACATGAGCAGTTCTTC. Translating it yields CASSLTPDRGHEQFF.

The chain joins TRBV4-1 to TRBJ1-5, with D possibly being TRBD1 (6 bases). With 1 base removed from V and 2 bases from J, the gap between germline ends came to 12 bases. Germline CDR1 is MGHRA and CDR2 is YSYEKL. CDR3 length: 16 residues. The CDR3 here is CASSQGRGGGNQPQHF. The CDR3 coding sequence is TGCGCCAGCAGCCAAGGACGAGGGGGGGGCAATCAGCCCCAGCATTTT.

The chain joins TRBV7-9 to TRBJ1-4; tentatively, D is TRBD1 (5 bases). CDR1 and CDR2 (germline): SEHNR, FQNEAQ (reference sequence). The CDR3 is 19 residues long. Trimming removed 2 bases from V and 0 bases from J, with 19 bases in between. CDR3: CASSLPRGRGLSTNEKLFF. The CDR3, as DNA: TGTGCCAGCAGCTTACCCCGGGGGAGGGGCCTATCAACTAATGAAAAACTGTTTTTT.

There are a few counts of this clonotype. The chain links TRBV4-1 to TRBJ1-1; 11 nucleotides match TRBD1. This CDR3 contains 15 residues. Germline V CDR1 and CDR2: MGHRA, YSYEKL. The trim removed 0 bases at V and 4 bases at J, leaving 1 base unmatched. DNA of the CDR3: TGCGCCAGCAGCCAAGAGGACAGGGGGCTCACTGAAGCTTTCTTT. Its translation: CASSQEDRGLTEAFF.

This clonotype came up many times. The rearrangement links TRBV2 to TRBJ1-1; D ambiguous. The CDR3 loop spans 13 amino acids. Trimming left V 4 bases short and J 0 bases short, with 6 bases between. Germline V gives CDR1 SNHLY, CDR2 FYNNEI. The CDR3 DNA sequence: TGTGCCAGCAGTGCCGGGCTGAACACTGAAGCTTTCTTT. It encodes CASSAGLNTEAFF.

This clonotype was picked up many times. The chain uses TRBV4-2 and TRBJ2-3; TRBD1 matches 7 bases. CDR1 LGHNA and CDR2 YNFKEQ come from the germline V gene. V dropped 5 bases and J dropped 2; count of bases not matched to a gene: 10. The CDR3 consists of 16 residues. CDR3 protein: CASSDRDRVSTDTQYF. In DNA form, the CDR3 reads TGTGCCAGCAGCGACCGGGACAGAGTGTCCACAGATACGCAGTATTTT.

CDR3 sequence: CASSSGLAEQYF. The CDR3 coding sequence is TGCGCCAGCAGCTCGGGACTAGCCGAGCAGTACTTC. The chain employs TRBV5-1 and TRBJ2-7, with 9 bases that match TRBD2. The J segment lost 6 bases and the V segment lost 3 bases, leaving 1 base of the junction unmatched. Germline CDR1 is SGHRS and CDR2 is YFSETQ. This CDR3 is built from 12 residues.

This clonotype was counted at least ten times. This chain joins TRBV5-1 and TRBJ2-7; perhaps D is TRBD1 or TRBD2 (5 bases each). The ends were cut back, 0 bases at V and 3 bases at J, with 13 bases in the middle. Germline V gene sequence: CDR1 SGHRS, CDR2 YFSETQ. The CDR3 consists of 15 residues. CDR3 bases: TGCGCCAGCAGCTTGGTACGAGGGGCCCTCTACGAGCAGTACTTC. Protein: CASSLVRGALYEQYF.

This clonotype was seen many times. Written as DNA, the CDR3 is TGTGCCAGCAGTTCGATCGGGACAGGGGATTCACCCCTCCACTTT. Its translation: CASSSIGTGDSPLHF. The rearrangement joins TRBV6-1 to TRBJ1-6, with 10 bases identical to TRBD1. The V gene's germline CDR1 is MNHNS and CDR2 SASEGT. This CDR3 is 15 amino acids long. V lost 5 bases and J lost 8; bases outside the gene matches: 6.

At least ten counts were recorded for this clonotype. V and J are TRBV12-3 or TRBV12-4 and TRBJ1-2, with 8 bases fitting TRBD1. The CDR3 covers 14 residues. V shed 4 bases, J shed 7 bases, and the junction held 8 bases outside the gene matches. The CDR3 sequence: CASSWTDRAGGYTF. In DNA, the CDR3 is TGTGCCAGCAGTTGGACGGACAGGGCGGGTGGCTACACCTTC.

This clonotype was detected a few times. CDR3 nucleotides: TGTGCCACCAGCAGAGGTGGACAGGGGGCGGGTGGCTACACCTTC. Residues: CATSRGGQGAGGYTF. This rearrangement joins TRBV15 to TRBJ1-2; 11 positions agree with TRBD1. The CDR3 totals 15 residues. The J segment lost 7 bases and the V segment lost 1 base, leaving 5 bases of the junction unmatched. Per germline, CDR1 LNHNV and CDR2 YYDKDF (reference sequence). The full variable domain, its missing parts supplied by reference TRBV15 and TRBJ1-2, is DAMVIQNPRYQVTQFGKPVTLSCSQTLNHNVMYWYQQKSSQAPKLLFHYYDKDFNNEADTPDNFQSRRPNTSFCFLDIRSPGLGDTAMYLCATSRGGQGAGGYTFGSGTRLTVV.

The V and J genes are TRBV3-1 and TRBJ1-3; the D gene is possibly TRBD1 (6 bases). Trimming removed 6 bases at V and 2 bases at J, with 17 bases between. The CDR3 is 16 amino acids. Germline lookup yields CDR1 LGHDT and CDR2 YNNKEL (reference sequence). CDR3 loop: CASSFGPGAAGNTIYF. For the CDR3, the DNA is TGTGCCAGCAGTTTCGGCCCGGGGGCGGCTGGAAACACCATATATTTT.

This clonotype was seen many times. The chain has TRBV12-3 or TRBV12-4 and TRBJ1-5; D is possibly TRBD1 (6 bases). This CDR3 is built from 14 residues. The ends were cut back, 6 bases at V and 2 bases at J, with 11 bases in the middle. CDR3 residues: CASRPEGGNQPQHF. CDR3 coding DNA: TGTGCCAGCAGACCCGAGGGGGGCAATCAGCCCCAGCATTTT.

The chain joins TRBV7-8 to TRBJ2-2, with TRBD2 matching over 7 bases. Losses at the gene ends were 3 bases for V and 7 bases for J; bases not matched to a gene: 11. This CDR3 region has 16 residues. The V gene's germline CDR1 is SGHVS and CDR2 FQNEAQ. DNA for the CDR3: TGTGCCAGCAGCTTGGGGCTAGCGGCCCCCAACGGGGAGCTGTTTTTT. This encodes CASSLGLAAPNGELFF. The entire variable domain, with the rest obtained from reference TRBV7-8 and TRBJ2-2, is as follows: GAGVSQSPRYKVAKRGQDVALRCDPISGHVSLFWYQQALGQGPEFLTYFQNEAQLDKSGLPSDRFFAERPEGSVSTLKIQRTQQEDSAVYLCASSLGLAAPNGELFFGEGSRLTVL.

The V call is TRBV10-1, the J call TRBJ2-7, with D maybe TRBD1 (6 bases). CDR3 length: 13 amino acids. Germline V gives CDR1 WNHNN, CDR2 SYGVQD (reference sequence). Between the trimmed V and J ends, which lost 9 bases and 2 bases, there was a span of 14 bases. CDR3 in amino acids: CARVRDKTYEQYF. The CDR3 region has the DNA TGCGCCAGAGTCCGGGACAAGACCTACGAGCAGTACTTC.

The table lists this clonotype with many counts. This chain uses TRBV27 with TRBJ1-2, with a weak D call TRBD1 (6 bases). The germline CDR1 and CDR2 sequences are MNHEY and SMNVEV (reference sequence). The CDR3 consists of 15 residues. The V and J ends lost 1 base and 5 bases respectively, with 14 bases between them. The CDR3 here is CASSLYFRGPYGYTF. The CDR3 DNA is TGTGCCAGCAGTTTATATTTCAGGGGACCGTATGGCTACACCTTC.

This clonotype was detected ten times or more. The CDR3 DNA reads TGTGCCACCCGGCAGGGGGCAGCGTACGAGCAGTACTTC. Translation: CATRQGAAYEQYF. V usage is TRBV6-1 and J usage is TRBJ2-7, with 8 bases lining up with TRBD1. Germline V gene data show CDR1 as MNHNS and CDR2 as SASEGT. The V segment lost 10 bases and the J segment 4 bases; nucleotides outside the gene matches: 9. CDR3 length: 13 amino acids.

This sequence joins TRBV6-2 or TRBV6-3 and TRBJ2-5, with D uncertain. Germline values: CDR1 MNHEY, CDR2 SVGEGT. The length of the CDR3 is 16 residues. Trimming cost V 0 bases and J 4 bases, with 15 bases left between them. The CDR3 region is CASSYSRGRIRETQYF. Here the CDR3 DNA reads TGTGCCAGCAGTTACTCGAGAGGCAGAATAAGAGAGACCCAGTACTTC.

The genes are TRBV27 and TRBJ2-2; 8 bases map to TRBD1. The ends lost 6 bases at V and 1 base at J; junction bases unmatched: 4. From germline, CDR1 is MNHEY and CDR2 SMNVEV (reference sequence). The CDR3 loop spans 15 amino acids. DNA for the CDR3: TGTGCCAGCAGACTAGGGACAGGGAACACCGGGGAGCTGTTTTTT. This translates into CASRLGTGNTGELFF.